The subject of this entry is one T cell receptor (beta chain). The sample belongs to a study of OX40 agonist ivuxolimab in advanced cancers. The wider study: Males comprised around 80% of the group, whose mean age was about 61 years (range roughly 20 to 85).

Assay: immunoSEQ multiplex PCR; the TCRdb copy retains only in-frame clones and omits some. The table lists 55,000 to 85,000 clones, roughly nine tenths of them singletons. This CDR3 has 15 amino acids. Germline CDR1 LNHDA, CDR2 SQIVND (reference sequence). Trimming at V came to 3 bases and at J to 6 bases, leaving 10 bases not matched to a gene. The chain has TRBV19 and TRBJ1-1; TRBD1 matches at 7 bases. Source: CD4+ or CD8+ T cells sorted from blood, taken in a trial of the OX40 agonist ivuxolimab. This receptor was identified in an adult with an advanced solid tumor such as melanoma, head and neck, liver or kidney cancer. CDR3 bases: TGTGCCAGTAGTATGAGCCTAGGGGGCGTCTCTGAAGCTTTCTTT. Translation: CASSMSLGGVSEAFF.